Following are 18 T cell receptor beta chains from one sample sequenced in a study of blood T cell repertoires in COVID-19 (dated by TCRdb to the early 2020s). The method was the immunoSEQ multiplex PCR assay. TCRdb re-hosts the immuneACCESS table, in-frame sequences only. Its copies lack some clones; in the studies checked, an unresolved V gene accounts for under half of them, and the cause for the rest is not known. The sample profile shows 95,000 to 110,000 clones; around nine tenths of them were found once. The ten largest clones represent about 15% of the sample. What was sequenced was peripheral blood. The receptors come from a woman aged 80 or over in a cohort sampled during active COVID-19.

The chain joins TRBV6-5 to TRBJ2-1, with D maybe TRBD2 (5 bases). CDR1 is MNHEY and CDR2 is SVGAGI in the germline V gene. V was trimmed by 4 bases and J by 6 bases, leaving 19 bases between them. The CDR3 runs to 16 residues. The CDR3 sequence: CASSSLALVPTNEQFF. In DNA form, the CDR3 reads TGTGCCAGCAGTTCCCTAGCCCTAGTCCCCACCAATGAGCAGTTCTTC.

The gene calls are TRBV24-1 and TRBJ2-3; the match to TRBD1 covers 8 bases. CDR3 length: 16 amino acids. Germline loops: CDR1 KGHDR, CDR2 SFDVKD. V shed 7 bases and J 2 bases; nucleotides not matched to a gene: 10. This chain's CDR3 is CATSPRRDRPTDTQYF. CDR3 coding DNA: TGTGCCACCAGCCCCCGCCGGGACAGGCCCACAGATACGCAGTATTTT.

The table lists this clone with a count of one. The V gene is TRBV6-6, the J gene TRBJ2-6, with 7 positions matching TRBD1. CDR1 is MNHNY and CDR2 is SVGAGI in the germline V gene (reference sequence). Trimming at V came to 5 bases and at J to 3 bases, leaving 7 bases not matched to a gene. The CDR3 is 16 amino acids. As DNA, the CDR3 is TGTGCCAGCAGTACTGGAACAGGGGTTGGGGCCAACGTCCTGACTTTC. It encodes CASSTGTGVGANVLTF.

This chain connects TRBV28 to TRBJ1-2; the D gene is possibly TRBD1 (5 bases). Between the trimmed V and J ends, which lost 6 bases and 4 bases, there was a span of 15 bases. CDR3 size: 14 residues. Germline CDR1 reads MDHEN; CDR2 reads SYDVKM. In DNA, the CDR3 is TGTGCCAGCAGGTCAACAGGCGTCACCTATGGCTACACCTTC. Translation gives CASRSTGVTYGYTF.

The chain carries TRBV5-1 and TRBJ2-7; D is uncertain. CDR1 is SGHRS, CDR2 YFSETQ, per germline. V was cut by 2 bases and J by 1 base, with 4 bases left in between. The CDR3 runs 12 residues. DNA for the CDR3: TGCGCCAGCAGCTTCTCTTCCTACGAGCAGTACTTC. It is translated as CASSFSSYEQYF. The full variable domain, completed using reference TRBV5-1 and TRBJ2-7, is KAGVTQTPRYLIKTRGQQVTLSCSPISGHRSVSWYQQTPGQGLQFLFEYFSETQRNKGNFPGRFSGRQFSNSRSEMNVSTLELGDSALYLCASSFSSYEQYFGPGTRLTVT.

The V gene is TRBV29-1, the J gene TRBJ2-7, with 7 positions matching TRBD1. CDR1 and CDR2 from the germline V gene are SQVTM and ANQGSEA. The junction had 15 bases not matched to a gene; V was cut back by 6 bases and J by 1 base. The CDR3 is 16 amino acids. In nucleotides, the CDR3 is TGCAGCGTACAACGTTCCCCCGGGACAGAGTCCTACGAGCAGTACTTC. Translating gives CSVQRSPGTESYEQYF.

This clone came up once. CDR3 protein: CASTVDGSSYEQYF. CDR3 nucleotide sequence: TGTGCCAGCACCGTGGACGGGAGCTCCTACGAGCAGTACTTC. This chain joins TRBV6-6 and TRBJ2-7; a weak D match, TRBD2 (6 bases). The CDR3 covers 14 residues. V gave up 7 bases and J gave up 0 bases, with 13 bases separating them. CDR1 MNHNY and CDR2 SVGAGI come from the germline V gene (reference sequence).

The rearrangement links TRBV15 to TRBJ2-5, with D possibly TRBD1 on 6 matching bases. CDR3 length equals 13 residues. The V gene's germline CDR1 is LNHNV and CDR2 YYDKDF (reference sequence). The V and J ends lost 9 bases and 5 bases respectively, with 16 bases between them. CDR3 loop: CATGQGMRETQYF. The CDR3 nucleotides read TGTGCCACTGGCCAGGGGATGCGGGAGACCCAGTACTTC.

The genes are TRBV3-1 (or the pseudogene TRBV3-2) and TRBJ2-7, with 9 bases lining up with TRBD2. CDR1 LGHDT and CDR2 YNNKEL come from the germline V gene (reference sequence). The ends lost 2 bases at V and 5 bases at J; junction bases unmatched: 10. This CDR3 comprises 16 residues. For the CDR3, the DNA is TGTGCCAGCAGCCAAAGATACGTAGCGGGAGTTGACGAGCAGTACTTC. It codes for CASSQRYVAGVDEQYF.

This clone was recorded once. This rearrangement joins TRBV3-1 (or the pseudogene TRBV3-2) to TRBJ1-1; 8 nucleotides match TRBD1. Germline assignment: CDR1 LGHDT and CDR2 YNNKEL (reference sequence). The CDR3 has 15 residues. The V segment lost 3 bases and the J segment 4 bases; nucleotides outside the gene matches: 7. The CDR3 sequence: CASSHPQGAGTEAFF. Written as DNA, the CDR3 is TGTGCCAGCAGCCACCCCCAGGGGGCGGGCACTGAAGCTTTCTTT.

The CDR3 spells CASSALMGRENQETQYF. In DNA form, the CDR3 reads TGTGCCAGCAGTGCCCTCATGGGCCGGGAGAACCAAGAGACCCAGTACTTC. This chain links TRBV28 with TRBJ2-5, with D perhaps TRBD2 (6 bases). The germline V and J ends were trimmed by 5 bases and 0 bases, with 19 bases remaining between them. Germline CDR1 reads MDHEN; CDR2 reads SYDVKM. The CDR3 spans 17 residues.

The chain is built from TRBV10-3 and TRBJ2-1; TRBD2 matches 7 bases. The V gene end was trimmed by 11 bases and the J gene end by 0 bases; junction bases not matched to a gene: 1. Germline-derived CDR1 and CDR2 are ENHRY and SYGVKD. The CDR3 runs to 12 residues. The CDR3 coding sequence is TGTGCCGGGGGGGGCTCCTACAATGAGCAGTTCTTC. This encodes CAGGGSYNEQFF.

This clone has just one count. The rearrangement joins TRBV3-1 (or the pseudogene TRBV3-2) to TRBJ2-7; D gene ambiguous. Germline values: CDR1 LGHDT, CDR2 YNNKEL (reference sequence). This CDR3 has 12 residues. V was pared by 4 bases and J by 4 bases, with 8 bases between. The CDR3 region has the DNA TGTGCCAGCAGCCTTTCGAGTTACGAGCAGTACTTC. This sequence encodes CASSLSSYEQYF.

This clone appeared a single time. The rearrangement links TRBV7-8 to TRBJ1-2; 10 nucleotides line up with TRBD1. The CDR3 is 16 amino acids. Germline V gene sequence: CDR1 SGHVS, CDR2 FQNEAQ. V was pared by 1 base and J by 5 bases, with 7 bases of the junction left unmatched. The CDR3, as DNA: TGTGCCAGCAGCTTAGGGGGGGGACAGGGGATTTATGGCTACACCTTC. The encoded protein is CASSLGGGQGIYGYTF.

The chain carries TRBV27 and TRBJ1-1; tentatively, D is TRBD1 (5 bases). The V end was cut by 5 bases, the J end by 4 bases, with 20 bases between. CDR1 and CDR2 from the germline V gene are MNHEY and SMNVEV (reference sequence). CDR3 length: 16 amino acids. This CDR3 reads CASSLTAGPISTEAFF. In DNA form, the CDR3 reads TGTGCCAGCAGTCTAACGGCGGGACCAATATCCACTGAAGCTTTCTTT.

The CDR3 region is CASRDSLPETQYF. Written as DNA, the CDR3 is TGTGCCAGCCGAGATTCGCTACCGGAGACCCAGTACTTC. J is TRBJ2-5 and V is TRBV12-3 or TRBV12-4; D unclear. Trimming shortened V by 8 bases and J by 5 bases, and 15 bases separated the two germline ends. This CDR3 contains 13 residues.

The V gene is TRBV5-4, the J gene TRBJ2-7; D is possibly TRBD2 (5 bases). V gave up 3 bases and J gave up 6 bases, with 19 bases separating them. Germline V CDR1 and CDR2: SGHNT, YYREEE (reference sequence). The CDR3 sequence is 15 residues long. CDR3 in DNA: TGTGCCAGCAGCTCCATACTAGGCCCTCCGGCCGAGCAGTACTTC. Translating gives CASSSILGPPAEQYF.

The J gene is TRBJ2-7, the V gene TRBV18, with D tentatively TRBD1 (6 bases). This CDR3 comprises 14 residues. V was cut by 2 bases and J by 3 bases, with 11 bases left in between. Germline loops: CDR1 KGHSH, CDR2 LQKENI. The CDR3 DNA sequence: TGTGCCAGCTCACCAGGGACAATCATCTACGAGCAGTACTTC. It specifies CASSPGTIIYEQYF.